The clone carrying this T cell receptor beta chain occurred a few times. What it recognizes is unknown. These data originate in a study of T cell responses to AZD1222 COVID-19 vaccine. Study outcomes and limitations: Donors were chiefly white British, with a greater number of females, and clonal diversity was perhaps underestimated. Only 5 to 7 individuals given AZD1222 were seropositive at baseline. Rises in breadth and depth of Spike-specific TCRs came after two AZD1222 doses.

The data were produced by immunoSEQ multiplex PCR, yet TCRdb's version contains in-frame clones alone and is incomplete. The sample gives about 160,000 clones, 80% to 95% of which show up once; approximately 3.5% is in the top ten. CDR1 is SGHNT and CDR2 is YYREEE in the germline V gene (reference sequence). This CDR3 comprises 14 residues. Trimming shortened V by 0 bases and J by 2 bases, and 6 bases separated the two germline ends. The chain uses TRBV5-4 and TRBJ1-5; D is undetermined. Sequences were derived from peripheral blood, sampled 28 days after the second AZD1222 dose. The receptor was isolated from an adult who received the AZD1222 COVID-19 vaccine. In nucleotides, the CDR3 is TGTGCCAGCAGCTTGGACGTAGGCAATCAGCCCCAGCATTTT. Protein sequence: CASSLDVGNQPQHF. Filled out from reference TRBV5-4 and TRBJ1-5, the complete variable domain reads ETGVTQSPTHLIKTRGQQVTLRCSSQSGHNTVSWYQQALGQGPQFIFQYYREEENGRGNFPPRFSGLQFPNYSSELNVNALELDDSALYLCASSLDVGNQPQHFGDGTRLSIL.